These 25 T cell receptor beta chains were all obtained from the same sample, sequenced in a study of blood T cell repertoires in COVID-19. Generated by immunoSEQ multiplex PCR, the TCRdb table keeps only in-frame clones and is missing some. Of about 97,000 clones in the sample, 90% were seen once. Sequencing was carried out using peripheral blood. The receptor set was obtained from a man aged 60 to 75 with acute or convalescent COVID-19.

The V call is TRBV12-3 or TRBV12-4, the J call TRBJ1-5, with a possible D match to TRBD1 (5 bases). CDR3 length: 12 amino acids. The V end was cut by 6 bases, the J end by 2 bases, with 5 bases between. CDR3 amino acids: CASRQGNQPQHF. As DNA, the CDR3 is TGTGCCAGCAGACAGGGCAATCAGCCCCAGCATTTT.

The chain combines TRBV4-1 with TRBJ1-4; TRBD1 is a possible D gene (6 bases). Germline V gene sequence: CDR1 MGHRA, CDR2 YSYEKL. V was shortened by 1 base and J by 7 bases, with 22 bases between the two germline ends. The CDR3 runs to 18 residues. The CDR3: CASSQASRGLGASEKLFF. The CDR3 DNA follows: TGCGCCAGCAGCCAAGCCTCCCGAGGGCTGGGGGCGTCTGAAAAACTGTTTTTT.

The DNA for the CDR3 is TGTGCCAGCAGCCCAGGGGGCACTGAAGCTTTCTTT. Translated, it gives CASSPGGTEAFF. This chain joins TRBV7-9 and TRBJ1-1, with 7 nucleotides matching TRBD1. The CDR3 loop spans 12 amino acids. CDR1 is SEHNR and CDR2 is FQNEAQ in the germline V gene (reference sequence). The V and J ends lost 5 bases and 4 bases, in that order; junction bases with no gene match: 1.

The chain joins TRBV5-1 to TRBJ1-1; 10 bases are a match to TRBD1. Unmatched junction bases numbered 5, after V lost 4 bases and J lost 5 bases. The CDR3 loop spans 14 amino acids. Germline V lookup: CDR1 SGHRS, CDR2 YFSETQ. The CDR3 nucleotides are TGCGCCAGCAGCCAAGGGACAGGGGAGACTGAAGCTTTCTTT. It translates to CASSQGTGETEAFF.

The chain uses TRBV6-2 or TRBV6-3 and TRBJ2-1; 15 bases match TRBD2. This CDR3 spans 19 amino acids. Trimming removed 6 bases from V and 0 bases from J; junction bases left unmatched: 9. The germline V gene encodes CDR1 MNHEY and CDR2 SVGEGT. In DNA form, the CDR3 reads TGTGCCAGCAGCCCCCGGACTAGCGGGGGGGACTACTCCTACAATGAGCAGTTCTTC. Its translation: CASSPRTSGGDYSYNEQFF.

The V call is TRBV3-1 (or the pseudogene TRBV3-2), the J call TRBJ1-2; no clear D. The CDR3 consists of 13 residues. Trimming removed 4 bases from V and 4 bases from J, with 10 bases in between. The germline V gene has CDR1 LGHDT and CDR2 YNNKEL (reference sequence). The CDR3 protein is CASSLPRGYGYTF. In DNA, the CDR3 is TGTGCCAGCAGCCTCCCCCGGGGCTATGGCTACACCTTC.

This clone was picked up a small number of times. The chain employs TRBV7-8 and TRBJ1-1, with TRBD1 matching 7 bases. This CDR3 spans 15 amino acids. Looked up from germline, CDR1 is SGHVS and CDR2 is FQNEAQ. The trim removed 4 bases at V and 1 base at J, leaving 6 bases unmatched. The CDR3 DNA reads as TGTGCCAGCAGCTCAGGGGGTCGCTCGAACACTGAAGCTTTCTTT. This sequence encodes CASSSGGRSNTEAFF. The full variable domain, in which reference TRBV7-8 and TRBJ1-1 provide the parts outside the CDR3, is GAGVSQSPRYKVAKRGQDVALRCDPISGHVSLFWYQQALGQGPEFLTYFQNEAQLDKSGLPSDRFFAERPEGSVSTLKIQRTQQEDSAVYLCASSSGGRSNTEAFFGQGTRLTVV.

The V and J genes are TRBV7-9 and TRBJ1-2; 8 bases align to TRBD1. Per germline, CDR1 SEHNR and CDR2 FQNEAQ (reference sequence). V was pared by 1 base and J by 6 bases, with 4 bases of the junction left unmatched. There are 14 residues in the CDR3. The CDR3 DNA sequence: TGTGCCAGCAGCTTAGGAGACAGGGGAAATGGCTACACCTTC. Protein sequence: CASSLGDRGNGYTF.

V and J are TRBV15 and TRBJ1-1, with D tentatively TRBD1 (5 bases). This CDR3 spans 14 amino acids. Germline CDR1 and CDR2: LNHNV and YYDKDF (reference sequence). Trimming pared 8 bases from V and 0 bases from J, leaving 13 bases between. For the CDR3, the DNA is TGTGCCACCTCAAGGGGAGGGATGAACACTGAAGCTTTCTTT. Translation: CATSRGGMNTEAFF.

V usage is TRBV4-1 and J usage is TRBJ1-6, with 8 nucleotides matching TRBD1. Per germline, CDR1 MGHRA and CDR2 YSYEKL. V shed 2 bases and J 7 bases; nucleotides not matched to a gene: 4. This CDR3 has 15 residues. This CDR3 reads CASSQRDRWNSPLHF. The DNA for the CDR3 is TGCGCCAGCAGCCAAAGGGACAGGTGGAATTCACCCCTCCACTTT.

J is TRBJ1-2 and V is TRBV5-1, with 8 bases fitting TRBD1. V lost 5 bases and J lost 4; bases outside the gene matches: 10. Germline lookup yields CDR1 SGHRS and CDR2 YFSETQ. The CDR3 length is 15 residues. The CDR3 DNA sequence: TGCGCCAGCAGAATGGCTACGGACAGGGCCTATGGCTACACCTTC. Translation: CASRMATDRAYGYTF.

CDR3 residues: CASSPIGSLGHGYTF. The CDR3 DNA sequence: TGTGCCAGCTCACCAATTGGGTCACTGGGGCATGGCTACACCTTC. The chain uses TRBV18 and TRBJ1-2; tentatively, D is TRBD1 (5 bases). This CDR3 region has 15 residues. V gave up 2 bases and J gave up 6 bases, with 16 bases separating them. Germline lookup yields CDR1 KGHSH and CDR2 LQKENI.

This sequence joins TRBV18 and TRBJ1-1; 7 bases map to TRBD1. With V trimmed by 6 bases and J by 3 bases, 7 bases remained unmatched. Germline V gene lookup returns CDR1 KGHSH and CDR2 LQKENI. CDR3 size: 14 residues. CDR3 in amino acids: CASSRDSLDTEAFF. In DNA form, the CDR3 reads TGTGCCAGCTCTCGGGACAGTTTAGACACTGAAGCTTTCTTT. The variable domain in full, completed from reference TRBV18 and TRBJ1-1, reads NAGVMQNPRHLVRRRGQEARLRCSPMKGHSHVYWYRQLPEEGLKFMVYLQKENIIDESGMPKERFSAEFPKEGPSILRIQQVVRGDSAAYFCASSRDSLDTEAFFGQGTRLTVV.

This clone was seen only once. The CDR3 spells CSVDALGANEKLFF. CDR3 in DNA: TGCAGCGTTGACGCGCTAGGGGCTAATGAAAAACTGTTTTTT. The chain employs TRBV29-1 and TRBJ1-4, with TRBD1 as a possible D gene (5 bases). The CDR3 loop spans 14 amino acids. V was pared by 3 bases and J by 3 bases, with 11 bases between. In germline, CDR1 is SQVTM, CDR2 ANQGSEA. Variable domain in full (rest from reference TRBV29-1 and TRBJ1-4): SAVISQKPSRDICQRGTSLTIQCQVDSQVTMMFWYRQQPGQSLTLIATANQGSEATYESGFVIDKFPISRPNLTFSTLTVSNMSPEDSSIYLCSVDALGANEKLFFGSGTQLSVL.

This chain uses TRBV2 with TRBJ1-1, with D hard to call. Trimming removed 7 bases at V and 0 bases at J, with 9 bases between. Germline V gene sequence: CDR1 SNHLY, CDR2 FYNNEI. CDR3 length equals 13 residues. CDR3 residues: CASTVAMNTEAFF. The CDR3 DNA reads TGTGCCAGCACGGTTGCCATGAACACTGAAGCTTTCTTT.

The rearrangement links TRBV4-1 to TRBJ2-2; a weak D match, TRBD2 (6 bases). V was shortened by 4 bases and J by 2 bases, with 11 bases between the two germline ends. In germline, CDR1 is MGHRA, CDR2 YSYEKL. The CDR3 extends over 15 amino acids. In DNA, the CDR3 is TGCGCCAGCAGCCTCGTGGGGGGAAACACCGGGGAGCTGTTTTTT. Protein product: CASSLVGGNTGELFF.

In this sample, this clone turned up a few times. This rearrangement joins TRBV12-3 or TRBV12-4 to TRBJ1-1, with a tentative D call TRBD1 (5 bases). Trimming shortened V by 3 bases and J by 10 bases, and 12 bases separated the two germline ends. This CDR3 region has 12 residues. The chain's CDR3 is CASSFYTGVAFF. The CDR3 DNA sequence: TGTGCCAGCAGTTTTTACACAGGCGTAGCTTTCTTT.

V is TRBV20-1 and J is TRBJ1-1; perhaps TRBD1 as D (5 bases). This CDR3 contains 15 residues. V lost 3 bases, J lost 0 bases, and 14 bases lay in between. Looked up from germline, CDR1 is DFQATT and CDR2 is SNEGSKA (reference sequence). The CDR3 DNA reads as TGCAGTGCTAGTAATGGAGGGGCTATGAACACTGAAGCTTTCTTT. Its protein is CSASNGGAMNTEAFF.

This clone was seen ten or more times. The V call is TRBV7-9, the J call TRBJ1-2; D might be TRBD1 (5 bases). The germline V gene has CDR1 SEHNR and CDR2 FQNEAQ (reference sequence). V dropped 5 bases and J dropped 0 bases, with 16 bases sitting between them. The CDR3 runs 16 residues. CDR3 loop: CASSLSRDGTNYGYTF. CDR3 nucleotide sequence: TGTGCCAGCAGCCTCTCGCGGGACGGGACTAACTATGGCTACACCTTC.

The CDR3 nucleotides are TGTGCCAGCAGCCAAGATGGGGCGGAAAAACTGTTTTTT. Translating gives CASSQDGAEKLFF. V and J are TRBV4-2 and TRBJ1-4; tentative D call: TRBD1 (5 bases). Germline V CDR1 and CDR2: LGHNA, YNFKEQ. Trimming removed 0 bases at V and 8 bases at J, with 7 bases between. The CDR3 loop spans 13 amino acids.

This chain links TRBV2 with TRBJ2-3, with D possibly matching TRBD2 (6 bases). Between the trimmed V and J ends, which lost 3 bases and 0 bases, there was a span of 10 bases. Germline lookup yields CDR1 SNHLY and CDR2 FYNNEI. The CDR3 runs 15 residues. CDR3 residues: CASSEEGPSTDTQYF. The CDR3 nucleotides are TGTGCCAGCAGTGAGGAGGGACCCAGCACAGATACGCAGTATTTT.

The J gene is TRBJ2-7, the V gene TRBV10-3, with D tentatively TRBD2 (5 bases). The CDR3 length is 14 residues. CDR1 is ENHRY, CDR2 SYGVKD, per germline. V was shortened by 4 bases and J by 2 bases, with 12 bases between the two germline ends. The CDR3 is CAISGDSSPYEQYF. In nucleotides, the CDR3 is TGTGCCATCAGTGGTGACTCTAGCCCCTACGAGCAGTACTTC.

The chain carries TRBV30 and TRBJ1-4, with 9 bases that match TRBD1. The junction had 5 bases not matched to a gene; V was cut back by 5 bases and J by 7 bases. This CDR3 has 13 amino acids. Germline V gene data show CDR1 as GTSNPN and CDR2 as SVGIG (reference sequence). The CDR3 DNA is TGTGCCTGGGCGGGACAGGGAGGTGAAAAACTGTTTTTT. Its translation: CAWAGQGGEKLFF. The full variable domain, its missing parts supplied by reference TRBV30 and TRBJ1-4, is SQTIHQWPATLVQPVGSPLSLECTVEGTSNPNLYWYRQAAGRGLQLLFYSVGIGQISSEVPQNLSASRPQDRQFILSSKKLLLSDSGFYLCAWAGQGGEKLFFGSGTQLSVL.

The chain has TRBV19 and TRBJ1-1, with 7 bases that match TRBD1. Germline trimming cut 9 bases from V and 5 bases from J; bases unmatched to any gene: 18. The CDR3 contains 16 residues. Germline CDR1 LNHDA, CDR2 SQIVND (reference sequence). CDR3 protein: CASLPLTGSAGTEAFF. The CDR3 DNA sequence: TGTGCCAGCCTCCCGCTGACAGGGTCGGCTGGGACTGAAGCTTTCTTT.

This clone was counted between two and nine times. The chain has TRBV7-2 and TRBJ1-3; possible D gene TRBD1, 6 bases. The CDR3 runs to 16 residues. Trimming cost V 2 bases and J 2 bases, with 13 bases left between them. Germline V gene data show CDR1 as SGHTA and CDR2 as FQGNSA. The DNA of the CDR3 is TGTGCCAGCAGCTTATTACCTCAGGGGACTGGAAACACCATATATTTT. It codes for CASSLLPQGTGNTIYF.